A selection of T cell receptor beta chains follows, all from one sample in a study of cytomegalovirus exposure and HLA in healthy donors. Sequenced by immunoSEQ multiplex PCR; TCRdb stores in-frame clones only, minus some. Of almost 200,000 clones listed, 70% to 80% are singletons. Source material: PBMCs. These receptors originate from a woman younger than 45 in good health and CMV-seropositive. CDR3s include the opening cysteine and the closing phenylalanine or tryptophan. The order of the fields is V gene, J gene, clone size, D gene, CDR3 protein, CDR3 DNA. D genes are given only for firm matches. Not all rows give a size; the values are once, few, many and, for expanded clones, a class.

>TRBV5-4|TRBJ2-3|-|TRBD2
CASSLGGLAGGLTDTQYF
TGTGCCAGCAGCTTGGGAGGACTAGCGGGAGGTCTCACAGATACGCAGTATTTT
>TRBV5-1|TRBJ2-7|-|TRBD1
CASSLVVPGGLNEQYF
TGCGCCAGCAGCTTGGTTGTCCCAGGGGGATTGAACGAGCAGTACTTC
>TRBV9|TRBJ2-7|-|TRBD2
CASSVGSGSYEQYF
TGTGCCAGCAGCGTAGGTAGCGGGAGTTACGAGCAGTACTTC
>TRBV11-2|TRBJ2-1|-|-
CASNFPPLGPSYNEQFF
TGTGCCAGCAACTTCCCCCCTCTGGGGCCCTCCTACAATGAGCAGTTCTTC
>TRBV2|TRBJ1-2|-|-
CASTESTNYGYTF
TGTGCCAGCACGGAGAGCACTAACTATGGCTACACCTTC
>TRBV25-1|TRBJ1-5|few|-
CASSMGGQPQHF
TGTGCCAGCAGTATGGGGGGTCAGCCCCAGCATTTT
>TRBV7-8|TRBJ1-1|once|TRBD1
CASSLRRTGRTEAFF
TGTGCCAGCAGCTTAAGGAGGACAGGGCGCACTGAAGCTTTCTTT
>TRBV10-1|TRBJ2-3|-|-
CASSEAGYLEDTQYF
TGCGCCAGCAGTGAGGCGGGCTATTTAGAAGATACGCAGTATTTT
>TRBV6-5|TRBJ2-7|-|-
CASSYFNSGSYEQYF
TGTGCCAGCAGTTATTTCAATAGCGGCAGCTACGAGCAGTACTTC
>TRBV9|TRBJ2-1|-|TRBD2
CASSVDGTSGDEQFF
TGTGCCAGCAGCGTCGACGGGACTAGCGGTGATGAGCAGTTCTTC
>TRBV18|TRBJ1-1|-|-
CASSDPRSSNTEAFF
TGTGCCAGCTCAGATCCCAGGTCATCGAACACTGAAGCTTTCTTT
>TRBV19|TRBJ2-1|-|TRBD2
CASSIEGLAGGPRGYNEQFF
TGTGCCAGTAGTATAGAAGGACTAGCGGGAGGGCCGAGGGGTTACAATGAGCAGTTCTTC
>TRBV10-2|TRBJ2-7|-|-
CASSFGELYEQYF
TGCGCCAGCAGTTTTGGGGAGTTATACGAGCAGTACTTC
>TRBV6-1|TRBJ2-7|-|TRBD2
CASKYWGGERQYF
TGTGCCAGCAAGTATTGGGGGGGGGAGCGGCAGTACTTC
>TRBV13|TRBJ1-1|once|-
CASSKAGANTEAFF
TGTGCCAGCAGCAAGGCAGGGGCTAACACTGAAGCTTTCTTT
>TRBV19|TRBJ2-1|-|-
CASSWGHEQFF
TGTGCCAGTAGTTGGGGCCATGAGCAGTTCTTC
>TRBV29-1|TRBJ2-7|-|-
CSVLNSPSIYEQYF
TGCAGCGTTCTCAACAGTCCCTCCATCTACGAGCAGTACTTC
>TRBV5-6|TRBJ2-2|-|TRBD2
CASTPGGSSTGELFF
TGTGCCAGCACCCCGGGGGGGAGTAGCACCGGGGAGCTGTTTTTT
>TRBV13|TRBJ2-7|-|-
CASSPTNERNEQYF
TGTGCCAGCAGCCCGACTAACGAACGAAACGAGCAGTACTTC
>TRBV27|TRBJ2-7|-|TRBD1
CASSPRGTSYEQYF
TGTGCCAGCAGTCCCAGGGGGACCTCCTACGAGCAGTACTTC
>TRBV6-5|TRBJ1-6|few|-
CASKRGMNSPLHF
TGTGCCAGCAAGAGGGGGATGAATTCACCCCTCCACTTT
>TRBV10-3|TRBJ1-1|-|-
CAISVGRLNTEAFF
TGTGCCATCAGTGTTGGCAGATTGAACACTGAAGCTTTCTTT
>TRBV5-6|TRBJ2-1|-|TRBD2
CASSLARTSGYNEQFF
TGTGCCAGCAGCTTGGCAAGGACTAGCGGATACAATGAGCAGTTCTTC
>TRBV4-3|TRBJ2-7|-|TRBD2
CASSQGLAVSYEQYF
TGCGCCAGCAGCCAAGGGCTAGCGGTCTCCTACGAGCAGTACTTC
>TRBV5-1|TRBJ2-7|-|TRBD1
CASSFRDRGYEQYF
TGCGCCAGCAGCTTCCGGGACAGGGGGTACGAGCAGTACTTC
>TRBV7-9|TRBJ1-1|-|-
CASSLAPVNTEAFF
TGTGCCAGCAGCTTAGCCCCCGTGAACACTGAAGCTTTCTTT
>TRBV12-5|TRBJ1-1|-|-
CASGGGGGSTEAFF
TGTGCTAGTGGGGGGGGAGGTGGGTCCACTGAAGCTTTCTTT
>TRBV6-5|TRBJ1-4|-|-
CASSYQQGPTNEKLFF
TGTGCCAGCAGTTACCAACAGGGACCAACTAATGAAAAACTGTTTTTT
>TRBV5-8|TRBJ2-3|-|TRBD2
CASSSGLAGDPVTDTQYF
TGTGCCAGCAGCTCGGGACTAGCGGGAGACCCTGTCACAGATACGCAGTATTTT
>TRBV13|TRBJ2-2|once|-
CASSLYAPGNTGELFF
TGTGCCAGCAGCTTATATGCACCGGGGAACACCGGGGAGCTGTTTTTT
>TRBV5-1|TRBJ2-7|-|-
CASSLGDYLAYYSYEQYF
TGCGCCAGCAGCTTGGGGGATTACCTAGCGTACTACTCCTACGAGCAGTACTTC
>TRBV4-1|TRBJ2-1|-|TRBD2
CASSQVRTSGTNEQFF
TGCGCCAGCAGCCAAGTTCGGACTAGCGGGACCAATGAGCAGTTCTTC
>TRBV27|TRBJ2-1|-|-
CASSGGISYNEQFF
TGTGCCAGCAGTGGGGGGATCTCCTACAATGAGCAGTTCTTC
>TRBV6-6|TRBJ1-3|-|-
CASSPRGLVSGNTIYF
TGTGCCAGCAGTCCCAGGGGATTGGTCTCTGGAAACACCATATATTTT
>TRBV5-5|TRBJ2-5|-|TRBD2
CASSLASGSPETQYF
TGTGCCAGCAGCTTGGCTAGCGGGAGTCCGGAGACCCAGTACTTC
>TRBV6-4|TRBJ2-3|few|TRBD2
CASSDSGGGTDTQYF
TGTGCCAGCAGTGACTCTGGCGGGGGGACAGATACGCAGTATTTT
>TRBV11-3|TRBJ2-7|-|-
CASSLYRDYEQYF
TGTGCCAGCAGCTTATACAGGGACTACGAGCAGTACTTC
>TRBV9|TRBJ2-2|-|-
CASSVEAYLSTGELFF
TGTGCCAGCAGCGTAGAAGCGTACCTAAGCACCGGGGAGCTGTTTTTT
>TRBV4-3|TRBJ2-1|-|TRBD1
CASSPAEGQGALNEQFF
TGCGCCAGCAGCCCCGCCGAGGGACAGGGGGCACTGAATGAGCAGTTCTTC
>TRBV4-2|TRBJ1-1|few|-
CASSQPNTEAFF
TGTGCCAGCAGCCAACCTAACACTGAAGCTTTCTTT
>TRBV11-2|TRBJ2-7|-|TRBD1
CASSSLRGQGSYEQYF
TGTGCCAGCAGCTCCCTACGGGGACAGGGATCCTACGAGCAGTACTTC
>TRBV27|TRBJ1-1|-|-
CASSFLGAQAFF
TGTGCCAGCAGTTTCCTGGGGGCCCAAGCTTTCTTT
>TRBV2|TRBJ1-6|once|TRBD1
CASSSGQVYNSPLHF
TGTGCCAGCAGTTCAGGACAGGTCTATAATTCACCCCTCCACTTT
>TRBV7-9|TRBJ2-2|-|-
CASSLALAVNTGELFF
TGTGCCAGCAGCTTAGCTTTAGCGGTTAACACCGGGGAGCTGTTTTTT
>TRBV13|TRBJ2-1|-|TRBD2
CASSSSGTRGEDEQFF
TGTGCCAGCAGCTCATCCGGGACTAGGGGGGAAGATGAGCAGTTCTTC
>TRBV10-3|TRBJ2-7|-|-
CAISDPGTNSYEQYF
TGTGCCATCAGCGACCCCGGGACAAACTCCTACGAGCAGTACTTC
>TRBV5-1|TRBJ2-1|-|-
CASSWDNAVSYNEQFF
TGCGCCAGCAGCTGGGACAACGCCGTCTCCTACAATGAGCAGTTCTTC
>TRBV15|TRBJ1-6|-|-
CATSRDRSSYNSPLHF
TGTGCCACCAGCAGAGACCGGAGCTCCTATAATTCACCCCTCCACTTT
>TRBV5-1|TRBJ1-2|once|TRBD1
CASSLVAGTGDYGYTF
TGCGCCAGCAGCTTGGTCGCGGGGACAGGGGACTATGGCTACACCTTC
>TRBV5-1|TRBJ1-3|-|-
CASSLDREGTIYF
TGCGCCAGCAGCTTGGACAGGGAAGGCACCATATATTTT
>TRBV4-2|TRBJ1-1|-|-
CASSQVPGNTEAFF
TGTGCCAGCAGCCAAGTTCCCGGGAACACTGAAGCTTTCTTT
>TRBV7-6|TRBJ2-7|-|-
CASSLAGLDGFSEQYF
TGTGCCAGCAGCTTAGCTGGCCTAGATGGTTTCTCCGAGCAGTACTTC
>TRBV23-1|TRBJ1-3|-|-
CASSQSRNRASGNTIYF
TGCGCCAGCAGTCAATCTCGGAACAGGGCCTCTGGAAACACCATATATTTT
>TRBV5-1|TRBJ1-1|-|-
CASSLSQALNTEAFF
TGCGCCAGCAGCTTGTCACAGGCGTTGAACACTGAAGCTTTCTTT
>TRBV4-3|TRBJ2-1|-|TRBD2
CASSYGGRTSGTDQFF
TGCGCCAGCAGCTATGGGGGAAGGACTAGCGGGACGGATCAGTTCTTC
>TRBV5-1|TRBJ1-1|-|-
CASSWGRAPGMNTEAFF
TGCGCCAGCAGCTGGGGCAGGGCTCCTGGGATGAACACTGAAGCTTTCTTT
>TRBV4-3|TRBJ2-2|once|-
CASSQDNRGSFTGELFF
TGCGCCAGCAGCCAAGACAATCGGGGTTCGTTCACCGGGGAGCTGTTTTTT
>TRBV11-2|TRBJ2-7|-|-
CASSLFIRKEQYF
TGTGCCAGCAGCTTATTCATTAGAAAGGAGCAGTACTTC
>TRBV7-8|TRBJ2-5|-|TRBD1
CASSQTGGQTQYF
TGTGCCAGCAGCCAGACAGGGGGACAGACCCAGTACTTC
>TRBV5-6|TRBJ1-2|few|-
CASSFTGSYGYTF
TGTGCCAGCAGCTTCACAGGGAGCTATGGCTACACCTTC